These 18 T cell receptor beta chains were all obtained from the same sample, sequenced in a study of blood T cell repertoires in COVID-19. Measured with immunoSEQ multiplex PCR; TCRdb has only the in-frame clones, and not every one. The repertoire holds a few hundred thousand clones, with approximately 90% as singletons. Source material: PBMCs or T cells enriched from blood (not recorded which). Every receptor here comes from a woman aged 50 to 60 who had recovered from COVID-19.

This clone was observed once. The chain has TRBV11-2 and TRBJ1-1; 8 bases are shared with TRBD1. V lost 1 base to trimming and J lost 6 bases; unmatched junction nucleotides: 7. The CDR3 length is 15 residues. CDR1 and CDR2 (germline): SGHAT, FQNNGV. The CDR3 spells CASSLATGGMAEAFF. The CDR3, as DNA: TGTGCCAGCAGCTTAGCAACAGGGGGGATGGCTGAAGCTTTCTTT.

The chain is built from TRBV5-6 and TRBJ1-2; TRBD1 aligns across 7 bases. The CDR3 runs 14 residues. Germline CDR1 is SGHDT and CDR2 is YYEEEE. The junction had 11 bases not matched to a gene; V was cut back by 4 bases and J by 8 bases. CDR3: CASSTIQGFWGYTF. The CDR3 DNA follows: TGTGCCAGCAGCACCATACAGGGGTTCTGGGGCTACACCTTC.

The CDR3 protein is CASSSDRLSYNEQFF. The CDR3, as DNA: TGTGCCAGCTCCTCTGACAGGCTCTCCTACAATGAGCAGTTCTTC. This chain uses TRBV18 with TRBJ2-1, with D tentatively TRBD1 (6 bases). Germline CDR1 reads KGHSH; CDR2 reads LQKENI. The CDR3 extends over 15 amino acids. The V gene lost 6 bases and the J gene lost 0 bases, with 12 bases spanning the gap.

This clone was seen a single time. In nucleotides, the CDR3 is TGTGCCAGCAGCTTGGGTGTGACAGCTAACACTGAAGCTTTCTTT. Its protein product is CASSLGVTANTEAFF. The J gene is TRBJ1-1, the V gene TRBV5-8; D may be TRBD1 (5 bases). Deletions cut 0 bases from V and 2 bases from J, with 11 bases between. There are 15 residues in the CDR3. The V gene's germline CDR1 is SGHTS and CDR2 YDEGEE.

V and J are TRBV6-5 and TRBJ1-1; perhaps TRBD1 as D (6 bases). The CDR3 totals 14 residues. Trimming shortened V by 7 bases and J by 4 bases, and 16 bases separated the two germline ends. Germline CDR1 is MNHEY and CDR2 is SVGAGI. CDR3 loop: CASNTTGITTEAFF. CDR3 nucleotides: TGTGCCAGCAACACTACAGGGATCACCACTGAAGCTTTCTTT.

J is TRBJ1-2 and V is TRBV7-9; 8 bases agree with TRBD1. CDR1 SEHNR and CDR2 FQNEAQ come from the germline V gene (reference sequence). This CDR3 has 16 amino acids. J was trimmed by 7 bases and V by 1 base; bases with no gene match: 11. This CDR3 reads CASSLGWSGGAFGYTF. The CDR3 region has the DNA TGTGCCAGCAGCTTAGGATGGTCAGGGGGCGCGTTTGGCTACACCTTC.

The table lists this clone with a few counts. The chain carries TRBV3-1 (or the pseudogene TRBV3-2) and TRBJ1-2; unclear D gene. Germline CDR1 and CDR2: LGHDT and YNNKEL (reference sequence). The V end was cut by 1 base, the J end by 4 bases, with 7 bases between. The CDR3 is 13 residues long. The CDR3 sequence: CASSQGTAYGYTF. Here the CDR3 DNA reads TGTGCCAGCAGCCAAGGGACTGCCTATGGCTACACCTTC.

This chain uses TRBV11-3 with TRBJ2-5; 7 bases are shared with TRBD1. The CDR3 is 14 residues long. The J segment lost 5 bases and the V segment lost 5 bases, leaving 8 bases of the junction unmatched. Germline V CDR1 and CDR2: SGHNT, YENEEA. The CDR3 sequence is CASSPTGFGETQYF. The CDR3 DNA follows: TGTGCCAGCAGCCCGACAGGGTTTGGGGAGACCCAGTACTTC.

The chain has TRBV11-3 and TRBJ2-3; D possibly corresponds to TRBD1 (5 bases). Germline CDR1 reads SGHNT; CDR2 reads YENEEA. Trimming stripped 5 bases from V and 6 bases from J, with 12 bases between. The CDR3 is 13 residues long. DNA of the CDR3: TGTGCCAGCAGCACCCGACAGAGCGATACGCAGTATTTT. Amino acids: CASSTRQSDTQYF.

The chain uses TRBV2 and TRBJ1-2; no clear D gene. In germline, CDR1 is SNHLY, CDR2 FYNNEI. The CDR3 is 15 amino acids. V dropped 2 bases and J dropped 8 bases, with 18 bases sitting between them. The CDR3 DNA reads as TGTGCCAGCAGTGAATTCCGGAGCCGAGGGTTAGGCTACACCTTC. This sequence encodes CASSEFRSRGLGYTF.

The V call is TRBV5-1, the J call TRBJ2-2; D perhaps matches TRBD2 (7 bases). V shed 4 bases and J shed 5 bases, with 21 bases lying between them. Germline CDR1 SGHRS, CDR2 YFSETQ. The length of the CDR3 is 17 residues. The CDR3 DNA reads as TGCGCCAGCAGCGATAAAACGGGGGGCCGTGGGACCGGGGAGCTGTTTTTT. It codes for CASSDKTGGRGTGELFF.

This sequence joins TRBV7-9 and TRBJ1-2; TRBD1 is a possible D gene (5 bases). This CDR3 region has 15 residues. The germline gives CDR1 SEHNR, CDR2 FQNEAQ (reference sequence). Between the trimmed V and J ends, which lost 3 bases and 7 bases, there was a span of 18 bases. CDR3 residues: CASSFLDGRGFGYTF. CDR3 DNA: TGTGCCAGCAGCTTCCTGGACGGGAGGGGTTTTGGCTACACCTTC.

V usage is TRBV30 and J usage is TRBJ2-5; the D is unclear. The germline gives CDR1 GTSNPN, CDR2 SVGIG (reference sequence). Trimming pared 8 bases from V and 6 bases from J, leaving 10 bases between. This CDR3 has 10 residues. The CDR3 loop reads CAAAIKTQYF. CDR3 sequence (DNA): TGTGCCGCGGCTATAAAGACCCAGTACTTC.

In its sample, this clone was seen a few times. This chain joins TRBV5-1 and TRBJ2-7, with D maybe TRBD1 (6 bases). V lost 3 bases and J lost 3, with 13 bases in between. The CDR3 covers 14 residues. The germline gives CDR1 SGHRS, CDR2 YFSETQ. The CDR3 reads CASSYSWDNYEQYF. CDR3 coding DNA: TGCGCCAGCAGCTACAGCTGGGACAACTACGAGCAGTACTTC.

The chain couples TRBV7-2 to TRBJ1-3; D is undetermined. This CDR3 contains 13 residues. Looked up from germline, CDR1 is SGHTA and CDR2 is FQGNSA. V was pared by 4 bases and J by 1 base, with 5 bases between. For the CDR3, the DNA is TGTGCCAGCAGCTCTAATTCTGGAAACACCATATATTTT. Translated: CASSSNSGNTIYF.

The chain links TRBV7-9 to TRBJ1-2; 12 nucleotides line up with TRBD1. From germline, CDR1 is SEHNR and CDR2 FQNEAQ (reference sequence). After removal of 3 bases from V and 8 bases from J, the junction contained 4 bases not matched to a gene. CDR3 length: 14 residues. The CDR3 coding sequence is TGTGCCAGCAGCTTTGGCGGGACAGGGGGCGGCTACACCTTC. It is translated as CASSFGGTGGGYTF.

The chain links TRBV5-4 to TRBJ2-1, with a possible D match to TRBD1 (5 bases). From germline, CDR1 is SGHNT and CDR2 YYREEE (reference sequence). The V gene lost 4 bases and the J gene lost 2 bases, with 10 bases spanning the gap. The length of the CDR3 is 14 residues. CDR3 coding DNA: TGTGCCAGCAGCACATCAGGGCCCTACAATGAGCAGTTCTTC. It codes for CASSTSGPYNEQFF.

J is TRBJ2-5 and V is TRBV13; D is unresolved. The length of the CDR3 is 12 residues. Germline values: CDR1 PRHDT, CDR2 FYEKMQ (reference sequence). V was shortened by 5 bases and J by 2 bases, with 6 bases between the two germline ends. CDR3 DNA sequence: TGTGCCAGCAGCCTTAATCAAGAGACCCAGTACTTC. It yields the protein CASSLNQETQYF.